This T cell receptor (beta chain) was obtained from a study of OX40 agonist ivuxolimab in advanced cancers. TCRdb's table, derived via immunoSEQ multiplex PCR, lists solely in-frame clones and lacks some. The table includes around 80,000 clones, over 70% detected once. CDR1 SGHRS and CDR2 YFSETQ come from the germline V gene. Trimming cost V 1 base and J 5 bases, with 12 bases left between them. This CDR3 region has 15 residues. The material sequenced was CD4+ or CD8+ T cells sorted from blood, taken in a trial of the OX40 agonist ivuxolimab. V usage is TRBV5-1 and J usage is TRBJ2-2; a possible D gene is TRBD2 (5 bases). This sequence originates from an adult with an advanced solid tumor such as melanoma, head and neck, liver or kidney cancer. CDR3 protein: CASSLSGSGTGELFF. As DNA, the CDR3 is TGCGCCAGCAGCTTGAGTGGGAGTGGGACCGGGGAGCTGTTTTTT.